This T cell receptor beta chain came from a study of T cell repertoires in ileal Crohn's disease. Findings of the study overall: Endoscopic recurrence occurred in every patient whose clonality exceeded 26.8%. Clonal expansions were more frequent in active smokers than non-smokers at surgery.

Per sample, roughly 500 nanograms of biopsy DNA were TCRB immunosequenced. Clones were sequenced by immunoSEQ multiplex PCR, and TCRdb holds only the in-frame ones, with some missing. The table shows over 15,000 clones, with over 65% occurring only once. The ends lost 4 bases at V and 9 bases at J; junction bases unmatched: 9. Germline V gene lookup returns CDR1 SGDLS and CDR2 YYNGEE. The CDR3 runs to 14 residues. Concerning this clone itself: Its antigen remains unknown.

The sequence came from an adult with Crohn's disease. Sequenced: ileal tissue. The V call is TRBV9, the J call TRBJ2-1, with 8 nucleotides matching TRBD2. CDR3 in amino acids: CASSTGGPVLEQFF. The CDR3 coding sequence is TGTGCCAGCAGCACGGGGGGGCCCGTCCTTGAGCAGTTCTTC. Drawing the rest from reference TRBV9 and TRBJ2-1, the complete variable domain is DSGVTQTPKHLITATGQRVTLRCSPRSGDLSVYWYQQSLDQGLQFLIQYYNGEERAKGNILERFSAQQFPDLHSELNLSSLELGDSALYFCASSTGGPVLEQFFGPGTRLTVL.